The rows below give T cell receptor beta chains drawn from one sample of a study of blood T cell repertoires in COVID-19. Repertoires were generated with immunoSEQ multiplex PCR, while TCRdb's copy carries only in-frame clones and drops some. There are fewer than 200,000 clones in the sample; around four fifths occur only once, and around 8.4% lies in the top ten. The sequencing input was peripheral blood. These receptors all stem from a woman of 80 years or more with COVID-19, enrolled during active disease. CDR3s include the opening cysteine and the closing phenylalanine or tryptophan. A D gene is named only where the DNA matches it firmly. Only some rows state a clone size, as once, few, many or a class for expanded clones.

V	D	J	size	DNA	CDR3
TRBV7-9	TRBD1	TRBJ1-5	once	TGTGCCAGCAGCCGCCTAGGACAGGGAGGGAATCAGCCCCAGCATTTT	CASSRLGQGGNQPQHF
TRBV6-5	TRBD2	TRBJ2-1	few	TGTGCCAGCAGCCTACGGGGACTAGCGGGAGACCTTCAGTTCTTC	CASSLRGLAGDLQFF
TRBV20-1	TRBD1	TRBJ2-1	.	TGCAGTGCCAGTGACAGGGGAAATGAGCAGTTCTTC	CSASDRGNEQFF
TRBV5-4	TRBD2	TRBJ2-1	.	TGTGCCAGCAGCTTCGCCCGGGGGGGGTACAATGAGCAGTTCTTC	CASSFARGGYNEQFF
TRBV6-6	TRBD1	TRBJ2-3	.	TGTGCCAGCAGTTACGGGACAGGGCTCACAGATACGCAGTATTTT	CASSYGTGLTDTQYF
TRBV28	.	TRBJ1-4	.	TGTGCCAGCAGTATCGGACAGTTCCTGTTTTTT	CASSIGQFLFF
TRBV15	.	TRBJ1-2	.	TGTGCCACCAGCAGAGTCCCCTCCCCGGATGGCTACACCTTC	CATSRVPSPDGYTF
TRBV5-1	TRBD2	TRBJ2-5	.	TGCGCCAGCAGCCCCGATCATACTAGCGGAGTAACCCAGTACTTC	CASSPDHTSGVTQYF
TRBV5-4	.	TRBJ2-2	.	TGTGCCAGCAGCTTGGCCGGGAGCACCGGGGAGCTGTTTTTT	CASSLAGSTGELFF
TRBV6-5	TRBD1	TRBJ2-7	.	TGTGCCAGCAGTCTAGGACAGGGAGGCCCCTACGAGCAGTACTTC	CASSLGQGGPYEQYF
TRBV6-5	.	TRBJ1-6	few	TGTGCCAGCAGTTCCAGACAGTCCTGGGATTCACCCCTCCACTTT	CASSSRQSWDSPLHF
TRBV6-1	.	TRBJ1-5	.	TGTGCCAGCAGTGAAAGGGGGTCACTAGGGGATCAGCCCCAGCATTTT	CASSERGSLGDQPQHF
TRBV5-1	.	TRBJ1-4	.	TGCGCCAGCAGTGTTAGTCGCCGGGAAAAACTGTTTTTT	CASSVSRREKLFF
TRBV27	TRBD2	TRBJ2-7	.	TGTGCCACCCGACTAGCGGGCGTAGGGCGGGAGTACTTC	CATRLAGVGREYF
TRBV19	.	TRBJ1-5	.	TGTGCCAGTAGTAAATATAGTTCGGGGGATAATCAGCCCCAGCATTTT	CASSKYSSGDNQPQHF
TRBV6-5	TRBD1	TRBJ1-2	.	TGTGCCAGCAGTTCGGACAGGGATTGGGGCTATGGCTACACCTTC	CASSSDRDWGYGYTF
TRBV7-2	TRBD1	TRBJ2-3	.	TGTGCCAGCAGCCCGACAGGGAACACAGATACGCAGTATTTT	CASSPTGNTDTQYF
TRBV6-5	TRBD1	TRBJ1-2	.	TGTGCCAGCGTTTCGTGGGACAGGGGGGTTAGAGGCTACACCTTC	CASVSWDRGVRGYTF
TRBV6-6	TRBD1	TRBJ1-1	.	TGTGCCAGCAGCCCTTTCACCATCGGGACAGTCGGAGCTTTCTTT	CASSPFTIGTVGAFF
TRBV5-1	.	TRBJ2-7	.	TGCGCCAGCAGCTTGGGAGGGAGAGGAGTCTCCTACGAGCAGTACTTC	CASSLGGRGVSYEQYF
TRBV19	TRBD2	TRBJ2-1	.	TGTGCCAGTAGTACAAGAGGTGGGCGGGAGAGGATACACAATGAGCAGTTCTTC	CASSTRGGRERIHNEQFF
TRBV6-5	TRBD1	TRBJ1-4	once	TGTGCCAGCGGGGACAGGGCAACTAATGAAAAACTGTTTTTT	CASGDRATNEKLFF
TRBV20-1	TRBD2	TRBJ2-7	once	TGCAGTGCTAGTGCGGGACTAGCGGGTGGCGAGCAGTACTTC	CSASAGLAGGEQYF
TRBV28	TRBD1	TRBJ2-7	.	TGTGCCAGCCTGGGGGCCCTCGCCAGGGGGTACGAGCAGTACTTC	CASLGALARGYEQYF
TRBV28	.	TRBJ1-5	.	TGTGCCAGCAGGGGCGGGGGGTATCAGCCCCAGCATTTT	CASRGGGYQPQHF
TRBV19	TRBD1	TRBJ1-2	.	TGTGCCAGTAGCAGGGGGCGAGGCTACACCTTC	CASSRGRGYTF
TRBV2	TRBD1	TRBJ1-4	once	TGTGCCAGCAGAAGGGGACAGTTGAATGAAAAACTGTTTTTT	CASRRGQLNEKLFF
TRBV5-4	TRBD1	TRBJ2-7	.	TGTGCCAGCAGCCCGACAGGGGCTAACTACGAGCAGTACTTC	CASSPTGANYEQYF
TRBV6-1	.	TRBJ1-6	.	TGTGCCAGCAGTGAAACCGGCCAGGGATACAATTCACCCCTCCACTTT	CASSETGQGYNSPLHF
TRBV11-2	TRBD2	TRBJ2-7	.	TGTGCCAGCAGAGAGGGACTAGCGGTAGCCTACGAGCAGTACTTC	CASREGLAVAYEQYF
TRBV7-2	TRBD1	TRBJ1-5	.	TGTGCCAGCAGCAGGACAGGAGGTCAGCCCCAGCATTTT	CASSRTGGQPQHF
TRBV27	.	TRBJ1-1	.	TGTGCCAGCAAACTACATCAGAACACTGAAGCTTTCTTT	CASKLHQNTEAFF
TRBV5-1	.	TRBJ1-6	.	TGCGCCAGCAGCCCGGGGACATTCGTCAGCTCCTATAATTCACCCCTCCACTTT	CASSPGTFVSSYNSPLHF
TRBV21-1	.	TRBJ2-5	.	TGTGCCAGCACCCAGGGGTTAGAGACCCAGTACTTC	CASTQGLETQYF
TRBV21-1	.	TRBJ1-5	once	TGTGCCAGCAGCAAAGAGGGAACCAGGGCCAATCAGCCCCAGCATTTT	CASSKEGTRANQPQHF
TRBV24-1	TRBD1	TRBJ2-7	.	TGTGCCACCAGTGACCCCGAGACAGGGGGCGACGAGCAGTACTTC	CATSDPETGGDEQYF
TRBV18	.	TRBJ1-1	.	TGTGCCAGCTCACCGGTCGGGGGGGGGAACACTGAAGCTTTCTTT	CASSPVGGGNTEAFF
TRBV3-1/TRBV3-2	TRBD2	TRBJ2-3	.	TGTGCCAGCAGCCTACGGGGGGGCACAGATACGCAGTATTTT	CASSLRGGTDTQYF
TRBV14	.	TRBJ2-5	.	TGTGCCAGCACACCCGCAGGTGGCATCCAAGAGACCCAGTACTTC	CASTPAGGIQETQYF
TRBV4-2	.	TRBJ1-5	.	TGTGCCAGCAGCCAAGGTGACAAAGGGGGCAATCAGCCCCAGCATTTT	CASSQGDKGGNQPQHF
TRBV3-1/TRBV3-2	.	TRBJ2-1	.	TGTGCCAGCAGCGCCAACGGTCCTTTCCATTCCGACAATGAGCAGTTCTTC	CASSANGPFHSDNEQFF
TRBV5-1	TRBD1	TRBJ1-1	.	TGCGCCAGCAGCTCCGGGACAGGGGCCACTGAAGCTTTCTTT	CASSSGTGATEAFF